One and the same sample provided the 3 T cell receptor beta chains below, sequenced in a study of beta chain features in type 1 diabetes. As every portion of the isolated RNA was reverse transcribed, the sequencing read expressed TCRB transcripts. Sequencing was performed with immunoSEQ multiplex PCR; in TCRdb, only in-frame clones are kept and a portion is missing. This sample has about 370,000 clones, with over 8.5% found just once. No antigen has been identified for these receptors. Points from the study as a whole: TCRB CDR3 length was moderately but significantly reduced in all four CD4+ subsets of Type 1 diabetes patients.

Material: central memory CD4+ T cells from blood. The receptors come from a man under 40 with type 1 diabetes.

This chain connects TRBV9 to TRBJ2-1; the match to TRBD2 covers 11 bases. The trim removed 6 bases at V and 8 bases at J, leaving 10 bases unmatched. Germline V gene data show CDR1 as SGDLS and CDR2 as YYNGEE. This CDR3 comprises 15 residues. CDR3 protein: CASNKGTSGRDEQFF. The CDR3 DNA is TGTGCCAGCAACAAAGGGACTAGCGGACGTGATGAGCAGTTCTTC. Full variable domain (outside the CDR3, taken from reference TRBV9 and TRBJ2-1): DSGVTQTPKHLITATGQRVTLRCSPRSGDLSVYWYQQSLDQGLQFLIQYYNGEERAKGNILERFSAQQFPDLHSELNLSSLELGDSALYFCASNKGTSGRDEQFFGPGTRLTVL.

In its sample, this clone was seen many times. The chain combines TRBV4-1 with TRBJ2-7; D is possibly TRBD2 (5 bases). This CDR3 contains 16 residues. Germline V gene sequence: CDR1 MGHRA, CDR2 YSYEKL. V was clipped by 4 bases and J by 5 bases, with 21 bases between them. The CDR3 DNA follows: TGCGCCAGCAGCCGCCGAACCGGGATTGGACCCGACGAGCAGTACTTC. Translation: CASSRRTGIGPDEQYF.

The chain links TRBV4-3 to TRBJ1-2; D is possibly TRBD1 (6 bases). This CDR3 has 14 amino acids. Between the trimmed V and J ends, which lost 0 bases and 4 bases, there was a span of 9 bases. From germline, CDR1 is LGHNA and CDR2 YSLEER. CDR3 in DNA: TGCGCCAGCAGCCAAGAGGGGGGCCCCTATGGCTACACCTTC. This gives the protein CASSQEGGPYGYTF.